Following are 15 T cell receptor beta chains from one sample sequenced in a study of T cell responses to AZD1222 COVID-19 vaccine. Profiling relied on immunoSEQ multiplex PCR, and the TCRdb table lists in-frame clones only, not all of them. Here the sample spans about 87,000 clones, 90% being singletons. Sample: peripheral blood, taken on day 0 of AZD1222 vaccination. Receptors originate from an adult in good health.

This sequence joins TRBV6-5 and TRBJ1-6; D gene uncertain. This CDR3 has 15 amino acids. Looked up from germline, CDR1 is MNHEY and CDR2 is SVGAGI. Trimming took off 0 bases at V and 7 bases at J, with 10 bases between the two ends. CDR3 amino acids: CASSYSRVDNSPLHF. Written as DNA, the CDR3 is TGTGCCAGCAGTTACTCGAGGGTCGACAATTCACCCCTCCACTTT.

The chain couples TRBV5-6 to TRBJ2-2; no firm D call. Trimming pared 1 base from V and 7 bases from J, leaving 5 bases between. This CDR3 contains 12 residues. Germline-derived CDR1 and CDR2 are SGHDT and YYEEEE. The DNA of the CDR3 is TGTGCCAGCAGCTTGCCTGGCGGGGAGCTGTTTTTT. Translated, it gives CASSLPGGELFF.

The rearrangement links TRBV5-8 to TRBJ1-6, with D possibly being TRBD1 (6 bases). The CDR3 is made up of 15 amino acids. V was shortened by 0 bases and J by 6 bases, with 10 bases between the two germline ends. Germline V CDR1 and CDR2: SGHTS, YDEGEE. CDR3 DNA: TGTGCCAGCAGCTTGGAGGGGGGAAGTAATTCACCCCTCCACTTT. Translated: CASSLEGGSNSPLHF.

The chain carries TRBV7-2 and TRBJ2-7, with no clear D. The V gene's germline CDR1 is SGHTA and CDR2 FQGNSA. This CDR3 has 14 amino acids. The V end was cut by 5 bases, the J end by 2 bases, with 13 bases between. This chain's CDR3 is CASSNLSPPYEQYF. CDR3 sequence (DNA): TGTGCCAGCAGCAACCTGAGCCCCCCCTACGAGCAGTACTTC.

CDR3 region: CASRGQGITGYTF. The CDR3 region has the DNA TGTGCCAGCAGGGGACAGGGGATTACTGGCTACACCTTC. The V and J genes are TRBV27 and TRBJ1-2, with TRBD1 matching over 10 bases. Trimming took 6 bases from V and 7 from J; bases not matched to a gene: 5. The CDR3 sequence is 13 residues long. The germline CDR1 and CDR2 sequences are MNHEY and SMNVEV (reference sequence).

This clone was seen just once. The CDR3 coding sequence is TGTGCCAGTAGTAACCGGTGGGGACAGGGGTCCTACGAGCAGTACTTC. It translates to CASSNRWGQGSYEQYF. This rearrangement joins TRBV19 to TRBJ2-7; 10 bases are shared with TRBD1. J gave up 1 base and V 4 bases, and 7 bases lay outside the gene matches. Germline V gene sequence: CDR1 LNHDA, CDR2 SQIVND (reference sequence). This CDR3 has 16 residues.

V and J are TRBV27 and TRBJ2-6; perhaps TRBD2 as D (6 bases). The germline V and J ends were trimmed by 8 bases and 4 bases, with 9 bases remaining between them. This CDR3 is 13 amino acids long. The germline CDR1 and CDR2 sequences are MNHEY and SMNVEV (reference sequence). The CDR3: CASGGKGANVLTF. The DNA for the CDR3 is TGTGCCAGCGGCGGGAAGGGGGCCAACGTCCTGACTTTC.

This clone occurred a few times. The V call is TRBV6-5, the J call TRBJ1-5, with D uncertain. Trimming took off 5 bases at V and 0 bases at J, with 11 bases between the two ends. CDR1 is MNHEY and CDR2 is SVGAGI in the germline V gene. This CDR3 contains 15 residues. As DNA, the CDR3 is TGTGCCAGCAGTCGGAAGCCGAGTAGCAATCAGCCCCAGCATTTT. Its protein product is CASSRKPSSNQPQHF.

The count of this clone is one. This chain links TRBV18 with TRBJ1-6; D is possibly TRBD1 (6 bases). Germline V gene lookup returns CDR1 KGHSH and CDR2 LQKENI. The length of the CDR3 is 15 residues. Trimming pared 5 bases from V and 8 bases from J, leaving 16 bases between. CDR3 protein: CASSATGAGDSPLHF. The CDR3 nucleotides are TGTGCCAGCTCAGCGACGGGGGCTGGGGATTCACCCCTCCACTTT. The variable domain in full, completed from reference TRBV18 and TRBJ1-6, reads NAGVMQNPRHLVRRRGQEARLRCSPMKGHSHVYWYRQLPEEGLKFMVYLQKENIIDESGMPKERFSAEFPKEGPSILRIQQVVRGDSAAYFCASSATGAGDSPLHFGNGTRLTVT.

This chain uses TRBV2 with TRBJ2-5; 8 nucleotides align to TRBD2. CDR1 SNHLY and CDR2 FYNNEI come from the germline V gene. J lost 2 bases, V lost 2 bases, and 7 bases had no gene match. CDR3 length: 16 residues. This chain's CDR3 is CASSELTSGLQETQYF. The CDR3 bases are TGTGCCAGCAGTGAATTAACTAGCGGACTGCAAGAGACCCAGTACTTC.

The rearrangement links TRBV29-1 to TRBJ1-2, with TRBD1 as a possible D gene (5 bases). V was clipped by 3 bases and J by 5 bases, with 10 bases between them. This CDR3 contains 12 residues. The germline V gene has CDR1 SQVTM and CDR2 ANQGSEA. The CDR3 reads CSVDTGQYGYTF. The CDR3 DNA sequence: TGCAGCGTTGATACAGGACAATATGGCTACACCTTC.

This clone was detected once. The chain carries TRBV30 and TRBJ2-1; D remains unclear. The germline CDR1 and CDR2 sequences are GTSNPN and SVGIG (reference sequence). The CDR3 spans 13 residues. The V end was cut by 2 bases, the J end by 6 bases, with 11 bases between. Here the CDR3 DNA reads TGTGCCTGGAGTAGGCCGCTGATCAATGAGCAGTTCTTC. Encoded protein: CAWSRPLINEQFF.

The J gene is TRBJ2-7, the V gene TRBV6-2 or TRBV6-3; D gene unclear. Trimming removed 2 bases at V and 4 bases at J, with 3 bases between. Germline V gene sequence: CDR1 MNHEY, CDR2 SVGEGT. CDR3 length: 11 residues. The CDR3 DNA sequence: TGTGCCAGCAGTTACCTATACGAGCAGTACTTC. Its protein is CASSYLYEQYF.

The chain carries TRBV18 and TRBJ1-1; 8 nucleotides match TRBD1. J lost 8 bases, V lost 1 base, and 9 bases had no gene match. The CDR3 contains 15 residues. Germline V CDR1 and CDR2: KGHSH, LQKENI. CDR3 DNA: TGTGCCAGCTCACCACAGAAGGACAGGGTTGGGGAAGCTTTCTTT. This codes for CASSPQKDRVGEAFF.

The chain combines TRBV7-9 with TRBJ2-6, with D uncertain. Trimming removed 5 bases from V and 3 bases from J, with 8 bases in between. From germline, CDR1 is SEHNR and CDR2 FQNEAQ (reference sequence). The CDR3 is 14 amino acids. The CDR3 nucleotides read TGTGCCAGCAGCCCGTGGGGTGGGGCCAACGTCCTGACTTTC. This codes for CASSPWGGANVLTF.